The 20 T cell receptor beta chains reported below all come from one sample, sequenced in a study of T cell responses to AZD1222 COVID-19 vaccine. Method: immunoSEQ multiplex PCR; TCRdb's copy keeps in-frame clones and lacks some. The sample includes under 200,000 clones, roughly 90% of them seen just once. Sequences were derived from peripheral blood, sampled on day 0 of AZD1222 vaccination. These receptors were obtained from an adult in good health.

V usage is TRBV6-5 and J usage is TRBJ1-5; a weak D match, TRBD1 (6 bases). V lost 5 bases and J lost 6, with 14 bases in between. The CDR3 has 14 amino acids. Germline CDR1 and CDR2: MNHEY and SVGAGI. The CDR3: CASSKQGQGQPQHF. The CDR3 nucleotides are TGTGCCAGCAGTAAACAGGGTCAAGGTCAGCCCCAGCATTTT.

V gene TRBV11-3 combines with J gene TRBJ2-7; D may correspond to TRBD1 or TRBD2 (5 bases each). CDR3 length equals 13 residues. Germline loops: CDR1 SGHNT, CDR2 YENEEA. V lost 3 bases and J lost 1, with 7 bases in between. CDR3 nucleotides: TGTGCCAGCAGCTTGGGGGAATCCTACGAGCAGTACTTC. Amino acid sequence: CASSLGESYEQYF.

V usage is TRBV4-1 and J usage is TRBJ1-5; TRBD1 matches 9 bases. Per germline, CDR1 MGHRA and CDR2 YSYEKL. Trimming removed 0 bases from V and 5 bases from J; junction bases left unmatched: 8. The CDR3 sequence is 17 residues long. CDR3 DNA: TGCGCCAGCAGCCAAGATCTGGACAGGGGAGGGTATCAGCCCCAGCATTTT. As protein: CASSQDLDRGGYQPQHF.

CDR3 DNA sequence: TGTGCCAGCAGCTTGTGGGCAGGGGTTAGTCAGCCCCAGCATTTT. Its protein product is CASSLWAGVSQPQHF. The chain carries TRBV5-6 and TRBJ1-5; tentatively, D is TRBD1 (6 bases). V was clipped by 1 base and J by 6 bases, with 14 bases between them. CDR1 is SGHDT, CDR2 YYEEEE, per germline. The CDR3 loop spans 15 amino acids. Using reference TRBV5-6 and TRBJ1-5 for the parts outside the CDR3, the full variable domain is DAGVTQSPTHLIKTRGQQVTLRCSPKSGHDTVSWYQQALGQGPQFIFQYYEEEERQRGNFPDRFSGHQFPNYSSELNVNALLLGDSALYLCASSLWAGVSQPQHFGDGTRLSIL.

This clone was observed once. V and J are TRBV7-2 and TRBJ2-7; TRBD2 matches at 11 bases. Germline lookup yields CDR1 SGHTA and CDR2 FQGNSA. Losses at the gene ends were 5 bases for V and 4 bases for J; bases not matched to a gene: 10. This CDR3 contains 16 residues. The CDR3: CASSAPTSGTSYEQYF. The CDR3, as DNA: TGTGCCAGCAGCGCACCGACTAGCGGGACGTCTTACGAGCAGTACTTC.

V gene TRBV19 combines with J gene TRBJ1-5; D perhaps matches TRBD1 (5 bases). Germline V CDR1 and CDR2: LNHDA, SQIVND (reference sequence). The V end lost 3 bases, the J end lost 6 bases, and 12 bases lay between the germline ends. This CDR3 region has 14 residues. The DNA for the CDR3 is TGTGCCAGTAGTATTGTGGACACTGGTCAGCCCCAGCATTTT. Translating gives CASSIVDTGQPQHF.

The V and J genes are TRBV14 and TRBJ2-7, with 7 bases identical to TRBD1. The CDR3 has 14 residues. Germline lookup yields CDR1 SGHDN and CDR2 FVKESK. The junction had 6 bases not matched to a gene; V was cut back by 4 bases and J by 3 bases. Here the CDR3 reads CASSLTGRRYEQYF. Here the CDR3 DNA reads TGTGCCAGCAGCCTGACAGGGCGACGCTACGAGCAGTACTTC.

Only one count was recorded for this clone. V is TRBV5-4 and J is TRBJ1-4; no firm D call. The CDR3 loop spans 15 amino acids. Trimming removed 1 base at V and 2 bases at J, with 9 bases between. Germline lookup yields CDR1 SGHNT and CDR2 YYREEE (reference sequence). This CDR3 is CASSLMADTNEKLFF. The CDR3 region has the DNA TGTGCCAGCAGCTTGATGGCAGATACTAATGAAAAACTGTTTTTT.

This clone was counted once. V usage is TRBV5-1 and J usage is TRBJ2-7; 8 nucleotides agree with TRBD1. The CDR3 contains 15 residues. Per germline, CDR1 SGHRS and CDR2 YFSETQ. The V segment lost 1 base and the J segment 2 bases; nucleotides outside the gene matches: 5. The CDR3, as DNA: TGCGCCAGCAGCTTGTGGGCAGGGGGCGCCTACGAGCAGTACTTC. It codes for CASSLWAGGAYEQYF.

The chain combines TRBV7-8 with TRBJ2-1; TRBD2 is a possible D gene (5 bases). The CDR3 extends over 18 amino acids. Germline V gene lookup returns CDR1 SGHVS and CDR2 FQNEAQ. V gave up 3 bases and J gave up 0 bases, with 18 bases separating them. This CDR3 is CASSFRGEAESSYNEQFF. DNA for the CDR3: TGTGCCAGCAGCTTTCGCGGTGAAGCGGAAAGCTCCTACAATGAGCAGTTCTTC.

The chain carries TRBV19 and TRBJ1-1; a weak D match, TRBD1 (5 bases). Trimming took off 9 bases at V and 10 bases at J, with 21 bases between the two ends. Germline V gene lookup returns CDR1 LNHDA and CDR2 SQIVND (reference sequence). The CDR3 extends over 13 amino acids. The CDR3 protein is CARPTGTCSGAFF. In nucleotides, the CDR3 is TGTGCCAGGCCCACCGGGACCTGCAGTGGAGCTTTCTTT. Complete variable domain (other parts from reference TRBV19 and TRBJ1-1): DGGITQSPKYLFRKEGQNVTLSCEQNLNHDAMYWYRQDPGQGLRLIYYSQIVNDFQKGDIAEGYSVSREKKESFPLTVTSAQKNPTAFYLCARPTGTCSGAFFGQGTRLTVV.

V is TRBV11-2 and J is TRBJ2-5, with D uncertain. Germline CDR1 reads SGHAT; CDR2 reads FQNNGV. The CDR3 runs 12 residues. The V end lost 1 base, the J end lost 4 bases, and 4 bases lay between the germline ends. CDR3 sequence reads: CASSLGIETQYF. CDR3 DNA: TGTGCCAGCAGCTTAGGGATAGAGACCCAGTACTTC.

This chain joins TRBV29-1 and TRBJ2-1; TRBD1 matches at 7 bases. Germline trimming cut 4 bases from V and 5 bases from J; bases unmatched to any gene: 8. The CDR3 spans 14 residues. Germline V gene lookup returns CDR1 SQVTM and CDR2 ANQGSEA. The CDR3 here is CSVVPRDRDNEQFF. Here the CDR3 DNA reads TGCAGCGTTGTTCCACGGGACAGAGACAATGAGCAGTTCTTC.

The genes are TRBV6-5 and TRBJ2-4; TRBD1 might be the D (6 bases). V was cut by 6 bases and J by 1 base, with 7 bases left in between. CDR3 length: 13 amino acids. Germline V gene sequence: CDR1 MNHEY, CDR2 SVGAGI. CDR3 residues: CASRQGAKNIQYF. The CDR3 DNA is TGTGCCAGCAGGCAGGGGGCCAAAAACATTCAGTACTTC.

Written as DNA, the CDR3 is TGTGCCAGCAGCGTGCGAACTAGCCTGGGGTCCTACAATGAGCAGTTCTTC. Its protein is CASSVRTSLGSYNEQFF. This chain uses TRBV9 with TRBJ2-1; maybe TRBD2 (6 bases). The CDR3 loop spans 17 amino acids. The germline V gene has CDR1 SGDLS and CDR2 YYNGEE. Deletions cut 2 bases from V and 1 base from J, with 16 bases between.

The chain has TRBV5-3 and TRBJ1-5; D is perhaps TRBD1 (5 bases). TRBV5-3 is flagged as an ORF with uncertain function. CDR3 length equals 14 residues. V lost 4 bases to trimming and J lost 4 bases, with 12 bases between them. The CDR3 bases are TGTGCCAGAAGCCCCGGGACGGGGAATCAGCCCCAGCATTTT. Its protein product is CARSPGTGNQPQHF.

This clone was recorded once. The chain carries TRBV27 and TRBJ1-6; D may be TRBD1 (5 bases). Germline V lookup: CDR1 MNHEY, CDR2 SMNVEV (reference sequence). The CDR3 runs to 15 residues. V shed 6 bases and J shed 7 bases, with 16 bases lying between them. The CDR3 region is CASSTDRLPNSPLHF. In DNA form, the CDR3 reads TGTGCCAGCAGCACTGACAGACTTCCAAATTCACCCCTCCACTTT.

The genes are TRBV29-1 and TRBJ2-2; D is possibly TRBD2 (7 bases). The ends were cut back, 7 bases at V and 6 bases at J, with 21 bases in the middle. Germline V gene lookup returns CDR1 SQVTM and CDR2 ANQGSEA. CDR3 length: 15 amino acids. In DNA form, the CDR3 reads TGCAGCGCTCGGGGGAGGGGGGCGCTCGCCGGGGAGCTGTTTTTT. Translating it yields CSARGRGALAGELFF.

The gene calls are TRBV2 and TRBJ2-7, with D unclear. The CDR3 is 11 amino acids. Deletions cut 6 bases from V and 2 bases from J, with 5 bases between. CDR1 is SNHLY and CDR2 is FYNNEI in the germline V gene. Here the CDR3 reads CASRGAYEQYF. CDR3 nucleotides: TGTGCCAGCAGGGGCGCCTACGAGCAGTACTTC. The entire variable domain, with the rest obtained from reference TRBV2 and TRBJ2-7, is as follows: EPEVTQTPSHQVTQMGQEVILRCVPISNHLYFYWYRQILGQKVEFLVSFYNNEISEKSEIFDDQFSVERPDGSNFTLKIRSTKLEDSAMYFCASRGAYEQYFGPGTRLTVT.

This chain links TRBV6-5 with TRBJ1-2; D is possibly TRBD1 (6 bases). Per germline, CDR1 MNHEY and CDR2 SVGAGI. Trimming stripped 5 bases from V and 3 bases from J, with 13 bases between. CDR3 size: 14 residues. CDR3 DNA: TGTGCCAGCAGTCGAACAGGGTTCGACTATGGCTACACCTTC. Translated: CASSRTGFDYGYTF.